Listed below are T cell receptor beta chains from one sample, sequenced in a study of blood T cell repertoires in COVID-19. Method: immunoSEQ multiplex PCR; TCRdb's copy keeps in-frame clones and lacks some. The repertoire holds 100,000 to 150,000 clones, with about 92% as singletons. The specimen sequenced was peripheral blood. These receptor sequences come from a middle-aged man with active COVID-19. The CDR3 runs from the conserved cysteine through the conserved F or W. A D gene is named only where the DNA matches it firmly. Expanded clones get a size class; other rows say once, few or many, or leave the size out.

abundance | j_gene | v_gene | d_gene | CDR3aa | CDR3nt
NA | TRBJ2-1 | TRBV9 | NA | CASSLRGGQGNNEQFF | TGTGCCAGCAGCCTCCGGGGGGGACAGGGTAACAATGAGCAGTTCTTC
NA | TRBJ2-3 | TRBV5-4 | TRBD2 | CASRGGLAGTDTQYF | TGTGCCAGCAGGGGTGGGCTAGCGGGCACAGATACGCAGTATTTT
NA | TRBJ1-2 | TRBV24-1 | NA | CATSADSKYGYTF | TGTGCCACCAGTGCCGACAGCAAGTATGGCTACACCTTC
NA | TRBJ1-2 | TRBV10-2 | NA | CASSPGGRVGYTF | TGCGCCAGCAGCCCGGGGGGCAGGGTTGGCTACACCTTC
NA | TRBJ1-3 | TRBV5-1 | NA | CASSASGSSGNTIYF | TGCGCCAGCAGCGCCTCAGGAAGCTCTGGAAACACCATATATTTT
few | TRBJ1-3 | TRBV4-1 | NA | CASSQESWLSGNTIYF | TGCGCCAGCAGCCAAGAATCGTGGCTCTCTGGAAACACCATATATTTT
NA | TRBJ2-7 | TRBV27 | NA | CASSSSYEQYF | TGTGCCAGCAGCTCCTCCTACGAGCAGTACTTC
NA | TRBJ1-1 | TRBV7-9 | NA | CASRTEEAFF | TGTGCCAGCCGTACAGAGGAAGCTTTCTTT
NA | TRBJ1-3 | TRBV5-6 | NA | CASSPEVGGSGNTIYF | TGTGCCAGCAGCCCTGAGGTCGGGGGCTCTGGAAACACCATATATTTT
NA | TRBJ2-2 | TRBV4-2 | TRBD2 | CASSQVVAGDPGELFF | TGTGCCAGCAGCCAAGTGGTAGCGGGAGATCCCGGGGAGCTGTTTTTT
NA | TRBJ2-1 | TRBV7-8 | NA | CASSLGTQTYNEQFF | TGTGCCAGCAGCTTGGGGACTCAAACCTACAATGAGCAGTTCTTC
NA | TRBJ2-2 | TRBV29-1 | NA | CSVLAQVPARPANTGELFF | TGCAGCGTCCTGGCACAGGTCCCCGCCCGTCCCGCGAACACCGGGGAGCTGTTTTTT
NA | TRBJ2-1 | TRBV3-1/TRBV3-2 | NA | CASSLRDNEQFF | TGTGCCAGCAGCCTCCGGGACAATGAGCAGTTCTTC
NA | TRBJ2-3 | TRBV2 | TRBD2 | CASNPGTSGTLGKQYF | TGTGCCAGCAATCCCGGGACTAGCGGGACCTTGGGAAAGCAGTATTTT
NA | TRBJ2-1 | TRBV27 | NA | CASSLRIATYNEQFF | TGTGCCAGCAGTTTAAGAATCGCTACCTACAATGAGCAGTTCTTC
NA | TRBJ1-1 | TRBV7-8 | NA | CASSLARNTEAFF | TGTGCCAGCAGCTTAGCCAGGAACACTGAAGCTTTCTTT
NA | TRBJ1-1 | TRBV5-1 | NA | CASSLKRAGAPNTEAFF | TGCGCCAGCAGCTTGAAACGAGCGGGCGCCCCGAACACTGAAGCTTTCTTT